Below are 5 T cell receptor beta chains sequenced from a single sample in a study of graft-versus-host responses after intestinal transplantation. Sequencing used immunoSEQ multiplex PCR; TCRdb keeps in-frame clones, though not all of them. Of approximately 76,000 clones in the sample, 84% were seen once. Their cognate antigens are unknown. The sequencing used unstimulated CD4+ T cells sorted from spleen or lymph node cells, collected before transplant. Receptor source: a human donor who was the organ donor for an intestinal transplant.

The DNA for the CDR3 is TGTGCCAGCAGCTTAGGGGGACTCCCCCTGGGGGACAATGAGCAGTTCTTC. It translates to CASSLGGLPLGDNEQFF. The genes are TRBV7-9 and TRBJ2-1; a weak D match, TRBD2 (6 bases). V was cut by 1 base and J by 5 bases, with 18 bases left in between. The germline gives CDR1 SEHNR, CDR2 FQNEAQ (reference sequence). CDR3 length: 17 amino acids. Filled out from reference TRBV7-9 and TRBJ2-1, the complete variable domain reads DTGVSQNPRHKITKRGQNVTFRCDPISEHNRLYWYRQTLGQGPEFLTYFQNEAQLEKSRLLSDRFSAERPKGSFSTLEIQRTEQGDSAMYLCASSLGGLPLGDNEQFFGPGTRLTVL.

The chain has TRBV9 and TRBJ2-3; possible D gene TRBD2, 5 bases. The CDR3 spans 16 residues. V was clipped by 4 bases and J by 2 bases, with 17 bases between them. Germline-derived CDR1 and CDR2 are SGDLS and YYNGEE. The CDR3 here is CASSSAGGGSTDTQYF. DNA of the CDR3: TGTGCCAGCAGCTCAGCCGGTGGAGGCTCCACAGATACGCAGTATTTT.

The rearrangement links TRBV9 to TRBJ1-2; D possibly corresponds to TRBD1 (5 bases). This CDR3 has 15 amino acids. Germline V gene lookup returns CDR1 SGDLS and CDR2 YYNGEE. V lost 4 bases, J lost 0 bases, and 13 bases lay in between. The CDR3 DNA follows: TGTGCCAGCAGCCTGGGGGGGGGTACTAACTATGGCTACACCTTC. As protein: CASSLGGGTNYGYTF.

The CDR3 nucleotides read TGTGCCAGCAGCTTGGGGACAGGGGGCTACAATGAGCAGTTCTTC. This encodes CASSLGTGGYNEQFF. The chain couples TRBV5-8 to TRBJ2-1, with TRBD1 matching over 10 bases. After removal of 0 bases from V and 3 bases from J, the junction contained 0 bases not matched to a gene. CDR3 length: 15 amino acids. CDR1 and CDR2 from the germline V gene are SGHTS and YDEGEE.

The chain uses TRBV19 and TRBJ2-2; 7 bases line up with TRBD1. Trimming removed 3 bases from V and 0 bases from J; junction bases left unmatched: 7. There are 17 residues in the CDR3. Germline V lookup: CDR1 LNHDA, CDR2 SQIVND (reference sequence). The CDR3 sequence is CASSIKRGRTNTGELFF. The CDR3 region has the DNA TGTGCCAGTAGTATTAAAAGGGGGCGAACGAACACCGGGGAGCTGTTTTTT.